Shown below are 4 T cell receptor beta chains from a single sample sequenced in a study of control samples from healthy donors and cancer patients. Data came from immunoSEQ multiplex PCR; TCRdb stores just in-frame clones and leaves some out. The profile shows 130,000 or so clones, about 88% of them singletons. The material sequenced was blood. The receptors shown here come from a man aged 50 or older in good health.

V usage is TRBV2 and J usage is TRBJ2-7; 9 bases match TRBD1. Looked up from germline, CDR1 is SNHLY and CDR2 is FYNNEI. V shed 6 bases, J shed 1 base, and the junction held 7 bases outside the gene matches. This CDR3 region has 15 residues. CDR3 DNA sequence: TGTGCCAGCAGCAGGACAGGGGTCTTGTCCTACGAGCAGTACTTC. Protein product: CASSRTGVLSYEQYF. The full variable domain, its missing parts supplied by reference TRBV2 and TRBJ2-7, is EPEVTQTPSHQVTQMGQEVILRCVPISNHLYFYWYRQILGQKVEFLVSFYNNEISEKSEIFDDQFSVERPDGSNFTLKIRSTKLEDSAMYFCASSRTGVLSYEQYFGPGTRLTVT.

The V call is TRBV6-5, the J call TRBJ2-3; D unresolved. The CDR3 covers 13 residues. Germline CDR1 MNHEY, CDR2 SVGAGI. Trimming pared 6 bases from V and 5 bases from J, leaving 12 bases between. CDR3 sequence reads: CASRKRTEDTQYF. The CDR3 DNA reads TGTGCCAGCAGGAAAAGGACGGAAGATACGCAGTATTTT.

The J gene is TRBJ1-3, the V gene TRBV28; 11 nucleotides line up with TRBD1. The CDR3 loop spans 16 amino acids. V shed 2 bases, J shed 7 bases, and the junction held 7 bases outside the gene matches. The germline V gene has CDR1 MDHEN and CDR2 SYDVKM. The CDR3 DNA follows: TGTGCCAGCAGTTTACCTGGGACAGGGGGAGTTAACACCATATATTTT. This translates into CASSLPGTGGVNTIYF.

The CDR3 spells CASSYLVGQAQETQYF. Here the CDR3 DNA reads TGTGCCAGCAGTTACCTGGTTGGACAGGCTCAAGAGACCCAGTACTTC. The rearrangement joins TRBV6-5 to TRBJ2-5, with 7 positions matching TRBD1. Trimming at V came to 2 bases and at J to 2 bases, leaving 8 bases not matched to a gene. The germline V gene has CDR1 MNHEY and CDR2 SVGAGI. The CDR3 consists of 16 residues.